These 30 T cell receptor beta chains share one sample of origin, sequenced in a study of beta chain features in type 1 diabetes. Study-wide results and limits: All four CD4+ subsets of Type 1 diabetes patients contained TCRB CDR3s that were moderately but significantly shorter.

No antigen has been assigned to these receptors. What was sequenced were expressed TCRB transcripts, since all of the isolated RNA had been reverse transcribed. Profiled with immunoSEQ multiplex PCR; TCRdb holds only in-frame clones, not every one. Among about 700,000 clones listed, around an eighth were seen once. Sequences were obtained from naive CD4+ T cells from blood. All receptors derive from a young man with type 1 diabetes.

V and J are TRBV30 and TRBJ1-5; D might be TRBD1 (6 bases). CDR1 and CDR2 from the germline V gene are GTSNPN and SVGIG (reference sequence). The CDR3 consists of 17 residues. V gave up 0 bases and J gave up 0 bases, with 15 bases separating them. The CDR3 loop is CAWSVPTGTYSNQPQHF. The CDR3, as DNA: TGTGCCTGGAGTGTTCCAACAGGGACCTATAGCAATCAGCCCCAGCATTTT.

The chain recombines TRBV27 with TRBJ2-7; D is undetermined. Looked up from germline, CDR1 is MNHEY and CDR2 is SMNVEV (reference sequence). The CDR3 contains 13 residues. Trimming removed 6 bases from V and 1 base from J, with 10 bases in between. CDR3: CASSPKTSYEQYF. For the CDR3, the DNA is TGTGCCAGCAGCCCTAAAACGTCCTACGAGCAGTACTTC.

Comments on this clone: Other DNA sequences in the same sample also yield this CDR3. The chain employs TRBV27 and TRBJ2-5; D remains unclear. Germline loops: CDR1 MNHEY, CDR2 SMNVEV (reference sequence). The ends were cut back, 2 bases at V and 0 bases at J, with 4 bases in the middle. The CDR3 loop spans 13 amino acids. The CDR3 DNA follows: TGTGCCAGCAGTTTAGGCTACCAAGAGACCCAGTACTTC. Its translation: CASSLGYQETQYF.

Only a few counts were recorded for this clone. The V and J genes are TRBV25-1 and TRBJ2-3; TRBD2 matches 8 bases. CDR3 length equals 17 residues. Germline V gives CDR1 MGHDK, CDR2 SYGVNS. Trimming cost V 2 bases and J 4 bases; bases outside gene matches: 11. The chain's CDR3 is CASSEPPGGSLPDTQYF. The CDR3 DNA reads TGTGCCAGCAGTGAACCCCCGGGGGGGAGTCTGCCAGATACGCAGTATTTT.

This chain joins TRBV6-5 and TRBJ2-5, with D unclear. Looked up from germline, CDR1 is MNHEY and CDR2 is SVGAGI. The CDR3 totals 14 residues. The V end was cut by 3 bases, the J end by 5 bases, with 13 bases between. CDR3 nucleotides: TGTGCCAGCAGTTATTTTGTGGGGAAGGAGACCCAGTACTTC. Translating it yields CASSYFVGKETQYF.

The chain combines TRBV29-1 with TRBJ2-7; 13 positions match TRBD2. The germline V gene encodes CDR1 SQVTM and CDR2 ANQGSEA. J gave up 3 bases and V 6 bases, and 11 bases lay outside the gene matches. The CDR3 loop spans 16 amino acids. In nucleotides, the CDR3 is TGCAGCGTCGGTGGGACTAGCGGGGATAACTTCTACGAGCAGTACTTC. Encoded protein: CSVGGTSGDNFYEQYF.

The rearrangement links TRBV5-6 to TRBJ1-1; TRBD1 is a possible D gene (6 bases). V was trimmed by 1 base and J by 10 bases, leaving 11 bases between them. Germline V CDR1 and CDR2: SGHDT, YYEEEE. This CDR3 comprises 12 residues. The CDR3 sequence is CASSLWGAVAFF. The CDR3 bases are TGTGCCAGCAGCTTGTGGGGGGCGGTAGCTTTCTTT.

The sample holds a few counts of this clone. The chain links TRBV19 to TRBJ2-5; 7 bases are shared with TRBD1. The CDR3 length is 14 residues. The trim removed 7 bases at V and 5 bases at J, leaving 10 bases unmatched. The germline CDR1 and CDR2 sequences are LNHDA and SQIVND (reference sequence). The DNA for the CDR3 is TGTGCCAGTACCGCCGGGACAGTGGCTGAGACCCAGTACTTC. Translation gives CASTAGTVAETQYF.

The chain recombines TRBV4-1 with TRBJ2-7; D may be TRBD2 (6 bases). CDR3 length: 15 amino acids. Germline CDR1 is MGHRA and CDR2 is YSYEKL. Trimming removed 0 bases at V and 3 bases at J, with 12 bases between. CDR3 loop: CASSQEGGAIYEQYF. In nucleotides, the CDR3 is TGCGCCAGCAGCCAAGAAGGCGGGGCAATCTACGAGCAGTACTTC.

This clone was observed a handful of times. This chain joins TRBV4-2 and TRBJ1-1; D possibly corresponds to TRBD1 (5 bases). CDR1 and CDR2 from the germline V gene are LGHNA and YNFKEQ. The CDR3 covers 16 residues. The V and J ends lost 0 bases and 3 bases respectively, with 14 bases between them. The CDR3, as DNA: TGTGCCAGCAGCCAAGAGGGCCTACAGGAGTACACTGAAGCTTTCTTT. Its protein product is CASSQEGLQEYTEAFF.

This clone was detected a few times. The chain joins TRBV6-5 to TRBJ2-5; tentative D call: TRBD2 (6 bases). Trimming took off 8 bases at V and 4 bases at J, with 17 bases between the two ends. Germline loops: CDR1 MNHEY, CDR2 SVGAGI. This CDR3 is built from 14 residues. The DNA for the CDR3 is TGTGCCAGCGGGACTTCACGGACTGCAGAGACCCAGTACTTC. It yields the protein CASGTSRTAETQYF.

The rearrangement links TRBV27 to TRBJ2-7; D may match TRBD1 or TRBD2 (6 bases each). The CDR3 contains 16 residues. Germline V lookup: CDR1 MNHEY, CDR2 SMNVEV (reference sequence). Trimming took off 5 bases at V and 4 bases at J, with 21 bases between the two ends. The chain's CDR3 is CASSPRGWAGRYEQYF. The CDR3 DNA follows: TGTGCCAGCAGTCCCAGGGGTTGGGCAGGGAGGTACGAGCAGTACTTC.

The chain uses TRBV7-2 and TRBJ1-1; no firm D call. The CDR3 has 15 amino acids. Germline CDR1 reads SGHTA; CDR2 reads FQGNSA. Trimming left V 0 bases short and J 3 bases short, with 11 bases between. The CDR3 nucleotides read TGTGCCAGCAGCTTAGCTTCTTACCCCTACACTGAAGCTTTCTTT. This sequence encodes CASSLASYPYTEAFF.

The chain recombines TRBV18 with TRBJ2-5; no reliable D call. V lost 2 bases and J 2 bases, leaving 15 bases between the germline ends. The CDR3 has 16 amino acids. CDR1 and CDR2 (germline): KGHSH, LQKENI. For the CDR3, the DNA is TGTGCCAGCTCACCAAACAGACAAGCTAGACAAGAGACCCAGTACTTC. As protein: CASSPNRQARQETQYF.

This chain links TRBV29-1 with TRBJ1-6; 10 bases agree with TRBD1. Unmatched junction bases numbered 6, after V lost 4 bases and J lost 6 bases. Germline V lookup: CDR1 SQVTM, CDR2 ANQGSEA. The CDR3 spans 15 residues. This chain's CDR3 is CSVAGTGDSNSPLHF. The DNA for the CDR3 is TGCAGCGTTGCGGGGACAGGGGACTCTAATTCACCCCTCCACTTT.

The rearrangement joins TRBV5-4 to TRBJ2-5, with D possibly being TRBD2 (7 bases). Between the trimmed V and J ends, which lost 1 base and 5 bases, there was a span of 15 bases. CDR1 is SGHNT and CDR2 is YYREEE in the germline V gene (reference sequence). The CDR3 has 15 residues. For the CDR3, the DNA is TGTGCCAGCAGCTTGCGAGGGGGGGCCGGGGAGACCCAGTACTTC. Translation gives CASSLRGGAGETQYF.

The chain employs TRBV10-2 and TRBJ2-7; TRBD1 agrees at 8 bases. V gave up 7 bases and J gave up 3 bases; unmatched junction bases: 2. There are 12 residues in the CDR3. Germline CDR1 reads WSHSY; CDR2 reads SAAADI. CDR3 nucleotide sequence: TGCGCCAGCAAGGACAGGGTCTACGAGCAGTACTTC. It codes for CASKDRVYEQYF.

This CDR3 reads CASSPRGVMPLNTQYF. The DNA of the CDR3 is TGTGCCAGCAGCCCCCGGGGAGTAATGCCCCTCAATACGCAGTATTTT. The chain has TRBV7-2 and TRBJ2-3; tentatively, D is TRBD2 (5 bases). CDR3 size: 16 residues. V dropped 5 bases and J dropped 7 bases, with 22 bases sitting between them. The V gene's germline CDR1 is SGHTA and CDR2 FQGNSA.

The rearrangement joins TRBV10-3 to TRBJ1-6; 7 nucleotides agree with TRBD1. This CDR3 region has 16 residues. V gave up 5 bases and J gave up 0 bases; unmatched junction bases: 4. Germline V lookup: CDR1 ENHRY, CDR2 SYGVKD. The chain's CDR3 is CAISPTGNSYNSPLHF. For the CDR3, the DNA is TGTGCCATCAGTCCGACAGGGAACTCCTATAATTCACCCCTCCACTTT.

V gene TRBV29-1 combines with J gene TRBJ1-2; possibly TRBD1 for D (5 bases). Per germline, CDR1 SQVTM and CDR2 ANQGSEA. This CDR3 comprises 11 residues. DNA for the CDR3: TGCAGTACGACAGAAAACTATGGCTACACCTTC. This gives the protein CSTTENYGYTF.

This clone was observed a handful of times. This sequence joins TRBV4-2 and TRBJ2-3; no firm D call. Germline values: CDR1 LGHNA, CDR2 YNFKEQ. V was trimmed by 0 bases and J by 8 bases, leaving 15 bases between them. This CDR3 is built from 15 residues. For the CDR3, the DNA is TGTGCCAGCAGCCAAGATGAAAGCGCTCAGCGTACGCAGTATTTT. The encoded protein is CASSQDESAQRTQYF.

This clone has more than one count but fewer than ten. The V call is TRBV7-9, the J call TRBJ1-1; tentatively, D is TRBD1 (5 bases). This CDR3 spans 15 amino acids. Germline CDR1 reads SEHNR; CDR2 reads FQNEAQ (reference sequence). Trimming pared 3 bases from V and 0 bases from J, leaving 11 bases between. The CDR3 protein is CASSFSGGMNTEAFF. CDR3 DNA sequence: TGTGCCAGCAGCTTCTCGGGGGGAATGAACACTGAAGCTTTCTTT.

This clone was picked up a small number of times. This chain joins TRBV30 and TRBJ1-2, with D possibly matching TRBD1 (6 bases). This CDR3 comprises 12 residues. The germline gives CDR1 GTSNPN, CDR2 SVGIG (reference sequence). V lost 5 bases and J 2 bases, leaving 9 bases between the germline ends. The CDR3 nucleotides are TGTGCCTGGGGACAGATAAACTATGGCTACACCTTC. Translated, it gives CAWGQINYGYTF.

The V gene is TRBV7-2, the J gene TRBJ2-7, with D possibly matching TRBD2 (5 bases). Germline CDR1 reads SGHTA; CDR2 reads FQGNSA. The CDR3 spans 15 residues. V gave up 1 base and J gave up 12 bases, with 22 bases separating them. The CDR3 loop is CASSLGFGRSNRGYF. CDR3 bases: TGTGCCAGCAGCTTAGGATTCGGACGCTCCAACCGGGGGTACTTC.

This clone occurred a few times. The chain carries TRBV18 and TRBJ1-6; the match to TRBD1 covers 7 bases. V gave up 3 bases and J gave up 7 bases; unmatched junction bases: 3. CDR3 size: 14 residues. CDR1 KGHSH and CDR2 LQKENI come from the germline V gene. In DNA, the CDR3 is TGTGCCAGCTCACCGGGACAGCAGAATTCACCCCTCCACTTT. It is translated as CASSPGQQNSPLHF.

The chain uses TRBV19 and TRBJ1-5, with D possibly matching TRBD1 (5 bases). This CDR3 contains 13 residues. Germline V gene lookup returns CDR1 LNHDA and CDR2 SQIVND (reference sequence). V was pared by 6 bases and J by 7 bases, with 13 bases between. Written as DNA, the CDR3 is TGTGCCAGTAGAAGGGCAGGGACGCAGCCCCAGCATTTT. The encoded protein is CASRRAGTQPQHF.

This chain links TRBV29-1 with TRBJ1-1; D unresolved. Trimming stripped 7 bases from V and 1 base from J, with 13 bases between. Germline V gives CDR1 SQVTM, CDR2 ANQGSEA. This CDR3 is 13 amino acids long. The CDR3 region has the DNA TGCAGCGCCCGGCGCGTCTCGAACACTGAAGCTTTCTTT. Translating gives CSARRVSNTEAFF.

The rearrangement uses TRBV5-1 and TRBJ1-2; TRBD1 matches 7 bases. The CDR3 runs to 13 residues. CDR1 is SGHRS, CDR2 YFSETQ, per germline. V lost 2 bases to trimming and J lost 3 bases; unmatched junction nucleotides: 1. The CDR3 DNA reads TGCGCCAGCAGCTTCGGACAGGACTATGGCTACACCTTC. It translates to CASSFGQDYGYTF.

The sample holds a few counts of this clone. This chain connects TRBV10-3 to TRBJ2-5, with D perhaps assigned TRBD1 or TRBD2 (5 bases each). In germline, CDR1 is ENHRY, CDR2 SYGVKD. The CDR3 has 13 residues. The V gene lost 11 bases and the J gene lost 3 bases, with 16 bases spanning the gap. This CDR3 is CAAQTGAKETQYF. In DNA, the CDR3 is TGTGCCGCCCAAACCGGGGCTAAAGAGACCCAGTACTTC.

In its sample, this clone was seen a few times. This chain uses TRBV30 with TRBJ1-1, with D unresolved. V was trimmed by 7 bases and J by 1 base, leaving 10 bases between them. The CDR3 has 12 amino acids. The V gene's germline CDR1 is GTSNPN and CDR2 SVGIG (reference sequence). The CDR3 sequence: CASNPENTEAFF. The CDR3 DNA reads TGTGCCTCCAACCCGGAGAACACTGAAGCTTTCTTT.